This T cell receptor beta chain was captured in a study of T cell clones after liver transplantation. At the level of the study: A pre-transplant mixed lymphocyte reaction with TCRbeta sequencing defined graft-donor-reactive clones followed in post-transplant blood. Patients counted as tolerant after at least one year off all immunosuppression, enzymes not exceeding twice normal. Samples came pre-transplant, pre-randomization before withdrawal, and post-randomization after withdrawal ended. Study results and limitations: Post-transplant, graft-donor-reactive CD4 TCRbeta sequences in blood dropped significantly in most of the 8 subjects.

Germline loops: CDR1 MGHDK, CDR2 SYGVNS. The germline V and J ends were trimmed by 8 bases and 5 bases, with 13 bases remaining between them. The length of the CDR3 is 13 residues. As for this clone: Its antigen is still unknown.

Only in-frame clones appear in the TCRdb table, and some are missing; sequencing was by immunoSEQ multiplex PCR. Of just over 60,000 clones in the sample, about two thirds were seen once. The genes are TRBV25-1 and TRBJ2-1, with D perhaps TRBD1 (6 bases). The TCR originated in a human donor who received a liver transplant. This specimen consisted of CD4+ T cells from blood, obtained before liver transplant. CDR3 protein: CASVTGLNNEQFF. Here the CDR3 DNA reads TGTGCCAGCGTAACAGGGTTGAACAATGAGCAGTTCTTC.